A selection of T cell receptor beta chains follows, all from one sample in a study of OX40 agonist ivuxolimab in advanced cancers. The data were produced by immunoSEQ multiplex PCR, yet TCRdb's version contains in-frame clones alone and is incomplete. The profile shows around 58,000 clones, roughly 89% of them singletons. Material: CD4+ or CD8+ T cells sorted from blood, obtained in a trial of the OX40 agonist ivuxolimab. The receptors derive from an adult with an advanced solid tumor such as melanoma, head and neck, liver or kidney cancer. The CDR3 runs from the conserved cysteine through the conserved F or W. The D gene is left open where the match is weak. A row's size may be missing; if present it is once, few, many or a size class.

TRBV2	TRBJ2-2	NA	NA	TGTGCCAGCAGGGTCCGAGGGACCGGGGAGCTGTTTTTT	CASRVRGTGELFF
TRBV28	TRBJ2-5	NA	NA	TGTGCCTCCTTCAAGGGCGTACAGGAGACCCAGTACTTC	CASFKGVQETQYF
TRBV4-1	TRBJ2-5	TRBD2	NA	TGCGCCAGCAGCCAAGTCCCGGGGGGACAAGAGACCCAGTACTTC	CASSQVPGGQETQYF
TRBV11-2	TRBJ2-1	TRBD2	NA	TGTGCCAGCAGCACCTCTAGCGGGGACTACAATGAGCAGTTCTTC	CASSTSSGDYNEQFF
TRBV7-9	TRBJ1-4	TRBD1	NA	TGTGCCAGCAGCCTTGGACAGGGGCGATTGGACGGGAATAATGAAAAACTGTTTTTT	CASSLGQGRLDGNNEKLFF
TRBV6-5	TRBJ1-2	TRBD1	NA	TGTGCCAGCAGCCAGGGACAGGGGTTAGCCTATGGCTACACCTTC	CASSQGQGLAYGYTF
TRBV4-1	TRBJ2-1	NA	NA	TGCGCCAGCAGCCAAGGGGGGGCTCTTCAATACAATGAGCAGTTCTTC	CASSQGGALQYNEQFF
TRBV7-8	TRBJ2-3	TRBD2	NA	TGTGCCAGCAGCTCGCCCGGGTCGGGAGGGCCAGATACGCAGTATTTT	CASSSPGSGGPDTQYF
TRBV6-6	TRBJ2-1	NA	NA	TGTGCCAGCAGTAGGGTAGGAGAGCAGTTCTTC	CASSRVGEQFF
TRBV7-8	TRBJ2-7	NA	NA	TGTGCCAGCAGCCCTCGGACAGGCCGGGGGTACGAGCAGTACTTC	CASSPRTGRGYEQYF
TRBV7-8	TRBJ1-2	NA	NA	TGTGCCAGCAGCACCCTAGACTACACCTTC	CASSTLDYTF
TRBV9	TRBJ2-7	TRBD2	NA	TGTGCCAGCAGCCCTCATGGACTAGCGGGAGCACACGAGCAGTACTTC	CASSPHGLAGAHEQYF
TRBV7-6	TRBJ2-6	NA	NA	TGTGCCAGCAGCTCTGACTCTGGGGCCAACGTCCTGACTTTC	CASSSDSGANVLTF
TRBV27	TRBJ2-3	NA	NA	TGTGCCAGCAGTTTATCGGTCGGGGCAAGCACAGATACGCAGTATTTT	CASSLSVGASTDTQYF
TRBV4-1	TRBJ2-7	TRBD2	NA	TGCGCCAGCAGCCAAGGCCCCGTACTCCTAGCGGGAGCGGACGAGCAGTACTTC	CASSQGPVLLAGADEQYF
TRBV18	TRBJ1-5	NA	NA	TGTGCCAGCTCACCCGGAAGACAGAGCAATCAGCCCCAGCATTTT	CASSPGRQSNQPQHF
TRBV19	TRBJ2-5	TRBD1	NA	TGTGCCAGTAGTATGGCGACAGGGCAGCAGACCCAGTACTTC	CASSMATGQQTQYF
TRBV5-1	TRBJ2-7	TRBD1	NA	TGCGCCAGCAGCGGAACCGGGACAGGGGCCGACGAGCAGTACTTC	CASSGTGTGADEQYF
TRBV5-1	TRBJ2-1	TRBD2	NA	TGCGCCAGCACGACTAGCGGGAGCTCCTACAATGAGCAGTTCTTC	CASTTSGSSYNEQFF
TRBV19	TRBJ2-5	NA	NA	TGTGCCAGTAGTAGATCGGGGCAGGGTAACCTTCGGACCCAGTACTTC	CASSRSGQGNLRTQYF
TRBV2	TRBJ2-1	TRBD2	NA	TGTGCCAGCGCCGGAAGCGGGAGTTTTGAGCAGTTCTTC	CASAGSGSFEQFF
TRBV10-3	TRBJ2-2	NA	NA	TGTGCCATCAGCCAGGGCCCCGGGGAGCTGTTTTTT	CAISQGPGELFF
TRBV7-9	TRBJ2-1	NA	NA	TGTGCCAGCAGCCCGCCCGGCGCAAAAGCTAATAATGAGCAGTTCTTC	CASSPPGAKANNEQFF
TRBV11-3	TRBJ2-5	NA	once	TGTGCCAGCTCCGGTGTGTCTCAAGAGACCCAGTACTTC	CASSGVSQETQYF
TRBV4-1	TRBJ2-3	NA	NA	TGCGCCAGCAGCCGACCCGGAGGTGGGGGTACAGATACGCAGTATTTT	CASSRPGGGGTDTQYF
TRBV21-1	TRBJ1-1	NA	NA	TGTGCCAGCACCCACACTATTAACCGGGACAGGGGAACCCCGAACACTGAAGCTTTCTTT	CASTHTINRDRGTPNTEAFF
TRBV28	TRBJ1-5	NA	NA	TGTGCCAGCAGTTTACCCCGGACAGATCAGCCCCAGCATTTT	CASSLPRTDQPQHF
TRBV9	TRBJ1-1	NA	medium-sized	TGTGCCAGCAGCGTGTCAGATAACACTGAAGCTTTCTTT	CASSVSDNTEAFF
TRBV29-1	TRBJ1-4	NA	NA	TGCAGCGTTCATTTGGGTATGGGTGAAAAACTGTTTTTT	CSVHLGMGEKLFF
TRBV27	TRBJ2-7	TRBD2	NA	TGTGCCAGCAGTTTATTGGCTAGCGGGAAGAACTACGAGCAGTACTTC	CASSLLASGKNYEQYF
TRBV2	TRBJ2-7	NA	few	TGTGCCAGCAGTGGCACGGTGAACACCTACGAGCAGTACTTC	CASSGTVNTYEQYF
TRBV5-1	TRBJ2-3	NA	NA	TGCGCCAGCAGCTTGGCCGTGGGGATGGATACGCAGTATTTT	CASSLAVGMDTQYF
TRBV9	TRBJ1-3	NA	NA	TGTGCCAGCAGCGTAGACGAACAGGGTGGAAACACCATATATTTT	CASSVDEQGGNTIYF
TRBV6-1	TRBJ2-3	NA	NA	TGTGCCAGCAGTGGACAGCCTCTAGATACGCAGTATTTT	CASSGQPLDTQYF
TRBV11-2	TRBJ1-3	TRBD1	NA	TGTGCCAGCAGCTCAGGGACAGCGGGAAACACCATATATTTT	CASSSGTAGNTIYF
TRBV9	TRBJ1-5	TRBD1	NA	TGTGCCAGCAGCCAAAATGGACAGGGCCATCAGCCCCAGCATTTT	CASSQNGQGHQPQHF
TRBV5-5	TRBJ1-4	NA	NA	TGTGCCAGCAGCCTCCCCGAATCTGATGAAAAACTGTTTTTT	CASSLPESDEKLFF